The clone carrying this TCR beta chain was picked up a small number of times. These data belong to a study of blood T cells in healthy people across ages. The second PCR ran roughly 6 to 12 cycles with a sample-barcoded 5' primer and J-beta primers. MiXCR, applied by TCRdb to the 5' RACE reads, yields one record per CDR3 protein. The table shows 1 million or so distinct CDR3 sequences, with approximately 25% occurring only once. V trimming: 5 bases; J trimming: 4 bases; junction bases outside the gene matches: 6. In germline, CDR1 is MGHRA, CDR2 YSYEKL. The CDR3 totals 15 residues. This sample also belongs to another study, concerning T cells of mothers and their children.

The sample comprised blood. The rearrangement links TRBV4-1 to TRBJ2-3, with 10 bases that match TRBD2. This receptor was taken from a girl under 10 years old in good health. The DNA for the CDR3 is TGCGCCAGCAGCGAAGCGGGAGGGACCGCAGATACGCAGTATTTT. It specifies CASSEAGGTADTQYF.